Included here is one T cell receptor beta chain sequence, with context. The antigen remains undetermined. The CDR3 is 15 amino acids. Germline V gene data show CDR1 as MNHNS and CDR2 as SASEGT. J gave up 2 bases and V 1 base, and 2 bases lay outside the gene matches. Use of 60 Vbeta and 13 Jbeta primers characterized the PCR. Assay used: immunoSEQ multiplex PCR; TCRdb lists only in-frame clones, some missing. This repertoire includes 65,000 to 90,000 clones. This entry belongs to a study of cytomegalovirus exposure and HLA in healthy donors. Notes on the study in general: At a 0.05 false discovery rate, a later analysis found 15,000 to 20,000 TCR beta sequences to be associated with HLA alleles. Reportedly, diagnosis of cytomegalovirus status by the classifier showed high specificity and sensitivity.

The source of this sequence is a female donor in good health and CMV-seropositive. The chain combines TRBV6-1 with TRBJ2-7; 10 nucleotides line up with TRBD2. Specimen: PBMCs. CDR3 sequence reads: CASSEGTSGAYEQYF. The CDR3 nucleotides read TGTGCCAGCAGTGAAGGAACTAGCGGGGCCTACGAGCAGTACTTC.